The present T cell receptor (beta chain) was sequenced within a study of cytomegalovirus exposure and HLA in healthy donors. Study-level points and caveats: A missense DCLRE1C variant was associated with V- and J-gene trimming of TCR beta chains in a later analysis, and an independent cohort replicated the association.

Primers for the PCR totalled 60 Vbeta and 13 Jbeta. Measured with immunoSEQ multiplex PCR; TCRdb has only the in-frame clones, and not every one. The sample includes 150,000 to 200,000 clones, around 79% of them seen just once. These donors, healthy bone marrow donors, were studied. CDR1 and CDR2 from the germline V gene are MRHNA and SNTAGT. With V trimmed by 6 bases and J by 5 bases, 9 bases remained unmatched. This CDR3 is built from 14 residues. Turning to this clone: Its matching antigen is unknown.

The chain carries TRBV6-4 and TRBJ1-1, with 7 bases matching TRBD1. Sequencing used PBMCs. The sequence derives from a woman between 50 and 59 years old in good health and CMV-seronegative. CDR3 amino acids: CASSRQGRGTEAFF. CDR3 sequence (DNA): TGTGCCAGCAGCAGACAGGGAAGGGGGACTGAAGCTTTCTTT.